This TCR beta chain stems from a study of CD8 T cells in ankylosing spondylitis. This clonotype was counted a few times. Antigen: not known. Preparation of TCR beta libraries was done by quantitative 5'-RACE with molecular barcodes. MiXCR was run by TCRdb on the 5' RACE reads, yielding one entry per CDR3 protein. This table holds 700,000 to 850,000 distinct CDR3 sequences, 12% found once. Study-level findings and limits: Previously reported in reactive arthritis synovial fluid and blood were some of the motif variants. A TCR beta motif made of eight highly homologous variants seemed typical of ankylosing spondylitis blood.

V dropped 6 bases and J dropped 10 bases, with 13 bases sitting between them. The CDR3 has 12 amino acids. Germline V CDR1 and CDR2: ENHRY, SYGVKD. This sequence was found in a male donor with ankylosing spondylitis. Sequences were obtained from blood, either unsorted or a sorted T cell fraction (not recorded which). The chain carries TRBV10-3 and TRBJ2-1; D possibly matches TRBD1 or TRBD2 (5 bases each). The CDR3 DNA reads TGTGCCATCAGCGCCCGGGACGGAGAGCAGTTCTTC. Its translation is CAISARDGEQFF.